This T cell receptor beta chain came from a study of read filtering for tumor transcriptome and immune sequencing (dated by TCRdb to 2020 to 2021). For the study in its entirety: Of the patients in the cohort, about 16 were male and some 15 were female, and their mean age was around 66 years, with a range of roughly 45 to 90. The study compared TCR repertoires from targeted immune repertoire sequencing and bulk whole-transcriptome sequencing run on the same bone marrow samples. TCR-region mapped reads per sample ranged from about 4.05 to 11 million with IR-seq versus only about 85 to 1,300 with RNA-seq. Under revised international staging, about eight patients fell into R-ISS I, 15 or so into R-ISS II and six or seven into R-ISS III. As a main aim, a read-filtering strategy for immune repertoire data was addressed, with the specific question being whether clonotypes supported by a single read should be removed. After DNase treatment, whole-transcriptome libraries were prepared using the TruSeq RNA Access Library Prep Kit. The research as a whole found: The sorted CD138-negative fraction was composed of a mixed bone marrow immune population rather than of purified T cells. The correlation between IR-seq and RNA-seq shared clonotype proportions rose when single-read clonotypes were removed. Single-read clonotypes made up roughly 82% of clonotypes but only about 4% of total reads in IR-seq, compared with around 71% of clonotypes and roughly 45% of reads in RNA-seq. Clonotypes were captured by IR-seq at much higher depth and more reliably than by RNA-seq, and smaller IR-seq throughput was sufficient for identification of most shared clonotypes.

TCR libraries were constructed from roughly 0.4 ug RNA using the Immunoverse kit, and molecular barcoded adaptors covering alpha/delta and beta/gamma chains were employed. The same RNA used for transcriptome sequencing was used for TCR library preparation. TCR libraries were sequenced on an Illumina HiSeq 4000 with 2 x 150 cycles. Under the source paper's analysis protocol: Using MiXCR, which included quality filtering and error correction, TCR reads were aligned to human V, D, J and C references and then assembled into CDR3 clonotypes. Clonotype counts and gene usage diversity were analyzed with the tcR package in R. Raw mapping reads were checked after the RNA-seq reads had been mapped by STAR aligner version 2.5.3a onto the human GRCh37 genome. To test how sequencing depth affects detected clonotypes, IR-seq fastq files were randomly downsampled with Seqtk 1.3. In TCRdb, the public reads were trimmed at Q25 with fastp and aligned with MiXCR, with productive beta chains retained. Under each unique CDR3 protein, matching rows form one entry showing the most common genes and DNA. The V and J calls come from TCRdb's annotation, not from the publication. In this sample the table shows tens of thousands of distinct CDR3 sequences, roughly 19% of which occur a single time. The ten largest clonotypes hold about 11% of the sample.

CDR1 DFQATT and CDR2 SNEGSKA are derived from the germline V gene (reference sequence). The germline ends are 22 bases apart after V is trimmed by 0 bases and J by 5 bases. Reading from cysteine to phenylalanine, the CDR3 counts 17 amino acids. Left in the record is the CDR3 DNA by itself, 51 bases read in frame from the first base. This clonotype appeared many times. Its specific antigen is unknown. Base qualities are not at hand, and no much larger clone is one base apart. Every patient had bone marrow sampled at the time of active disease. Ficoll-Hypaque density gradient centrifugation was used to isolate the bone marrow mononuclear cells. Myeloma plasma cells were removed and CD138-negative cells were obtained by negative selection following labeling with CD138 magnetic microbeads on a MACS separator. Flow cytometry on an Attune NxT with CD138 antibodies was used to check the purity of the isolated cells. TRIzol reagent was used to extract total RNA, and a NanoDrop spectrophotometer was used to quantify the extracted RNA. For each patient, paired RNA-seq and IR-seq were run on the CD138-negative bone marrow sample from that patient.

The rearranged chain carries TRBV20-1 and TRBJ2-5; the best D guess is TRBD1, with 6 bases matching. Sequenced: a population of CD138-negative cells sorted from bone marrow. In light of the paper, this sample's cell subset or site label describes: bone marrow mononuclear cells depleted of CD138+ plasma/myeloma cells by negative magnetic selection. The TCR sequence derives from a donor at least 40 years old with multiple myeloma. The bases read TGCAGTGCTAGAGATTTACCCGCGACAGGCATCGGGGAGACCCAGTACTTC. It is translated as CSARDLPATGIGETQYF.